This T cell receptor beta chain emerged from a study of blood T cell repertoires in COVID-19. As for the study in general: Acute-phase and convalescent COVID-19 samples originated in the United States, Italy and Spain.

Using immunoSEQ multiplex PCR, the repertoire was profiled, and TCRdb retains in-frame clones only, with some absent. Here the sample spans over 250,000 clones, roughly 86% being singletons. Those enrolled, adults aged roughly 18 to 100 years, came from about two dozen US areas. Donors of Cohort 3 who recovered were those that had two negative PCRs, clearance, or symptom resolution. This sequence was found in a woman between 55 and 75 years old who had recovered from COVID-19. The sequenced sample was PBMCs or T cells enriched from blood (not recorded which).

The CDR3 DNA sequence: TGTGCCAGCAGCCCAGACAGGGGACCTGAAGCTTTCTTT. Translating it yields CASSPDRGPEAFF. The rearrangement joins TRBV7-3 to TRBJ1-1, with 8 bases that match TRBD1. This CDR3 contains 13 residues. Germline V lookup: CDR1 SGHTA, CDR2 FQGTGA. Losses at the gene ends were 5 bases for V and 6 bases for J; bases not matched to a gene: 5.